This T cell receptor (beta chain) derives from a study of blood T cells in healthy people across ages. Study-level results: Per-million-T-cell TCR beta diversity fell roughly linearly with age.

This clonotype was seen a few times. What it binds is not known. A read error may explain this, as a much larger clone is one base away. Primers used in a second PCR of about 6 to 11 cycles were a sample-barcoded 5' primer and a J-beta primer mix. Every single cDNA molecule received a tag from a template-switch adaptor with 12 random nucleotides. A single record per CDR3 protein comes from TCRdb applying MiXCR to the 5' RACE reads. Of about 780,000 distinct CDR3 sequences in the sample, about half are singletons; the top ten hold 15% to 20%. Healthy Caucasian individuals from Russia aged about 6 to 90 served as donors. Samples each yielded at least 5.5 micrograms of total RNA. With 0 bases clipped from V and 2 bases from J, the junction kept 7 bases outside the gene matches. Germline CDR1 reads SGHRS; CDR2 reads YFSETQ. CDR3 size: 16 residues.

This clonotype originated in an elderly man in good health. The source material was blood. The gene calls are TRBV5-1 and TRBJ2-5; the match to TRBD2 covers 7 bases. This CDR3 reads CASSLVDREGQETQYF. The CDR3 DNA sequence: TGCGCCAGCAGCTTGGTTGATAGGGAGGGGCAAGAGACCCAGTACTTC.